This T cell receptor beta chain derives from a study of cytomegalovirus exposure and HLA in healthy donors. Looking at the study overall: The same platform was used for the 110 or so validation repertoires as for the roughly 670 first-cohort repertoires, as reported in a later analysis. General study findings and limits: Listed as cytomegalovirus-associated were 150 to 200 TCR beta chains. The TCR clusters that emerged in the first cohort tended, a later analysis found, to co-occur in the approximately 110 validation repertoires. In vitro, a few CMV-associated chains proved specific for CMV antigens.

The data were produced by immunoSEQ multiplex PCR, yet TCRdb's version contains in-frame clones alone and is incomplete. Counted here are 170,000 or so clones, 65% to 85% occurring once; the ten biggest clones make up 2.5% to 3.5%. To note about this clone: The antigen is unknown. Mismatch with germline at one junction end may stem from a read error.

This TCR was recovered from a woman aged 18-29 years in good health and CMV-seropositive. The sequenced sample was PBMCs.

CDR3 in DNA: TGTACCAGCAGTGAATCGGGGACAGGGTACACCTTCTCTTCACCCCTCCACTTT. Translation: CTSSESGTGYTFSSPLHF. The rearrangement uses TRBV2 and TRBJ1-6; 9 positions agree with TRBD1. CDR1 is SNHLY, CDR2 FYNNEI, per germline. CDR3 size: 18 residues.